This TCR beta chain was observed in a study of T cells after posttransplantation cyclophosphamide. Study-level results: TRB clonality was highly associated with recipient CMV seropositivity and reactivation. Blood and skin or GI T cell repertoires showed limited TRB overlap. Later post-transplant blood repertoires were often dominated by donor CD8+ memory clones.

The table lists this clone with a count of one. The antigen remains undetermined. Generated by immunoSEQ multiplex PCR, the TCRdb table keeps only in-frame clones and is missing some. This table has approximately 17,000 clones, roughly 76% appearing once. A marrow graft followed busulfan-fludarabine conditioning, with cyclophosphamide on days +3 and +4. Trimming cost V 2 bases and J 0 bases, with 10 bases left between them. This CDR3 is built from 15 residues. The sequence came from a female patient aged 40 to 50 who received an allogeneic stem cell transplant from a related donor, was CMV-positive, and had no GVHD. Part of the T cell pool may stem from the graft donor. The sample in question was CD8+ T cells sorted from PBMCs, obtained around 2,000 days after a stem cell transplant with posttransplant cyclophosphamide. The chain joins TRBV23-1 to TRBJ1-1; D possibly corresponds to TRBD1 (5 bases). TRBV23-1 is assigned to the ORF class and has an uncertain function. The CDR3 region is CASSQQTDMNTEAFF. CDR3 bases: TGCGCCAGCAGTCAACAGACAGACATGAACACTGAAGCTTTCTTT.